These T cell receptor beta chains were read from a single sample in a study of blood T cell repertoires in COVID-19. Data came from immunoSEQ multiplex PCR; TCRdb stores just in-frame clones and leaves some out. The sample includes some 310,000 clones, roughly 84% seen only once; the top ten take 1%. Source material: peripheral blood. These receptors all stem from a man between 50 and 59 years old with active or convalescent COVID-19. Each CDR3 is given with its conserved first and last residue. A D gene is named only where the DNA matches it firmly. Not all rows give a size; the values are once, few, many and, for expanded clones, a class.

>-|TRBV5-1|TRBJ2-2|-
TGCGCCAGCAGCCCGACAGGTAACACCAACACCGGGGAGCTGTTTTTT
CASSPTGNTNTGELFF
>TRBD2|TRBV5-5|TRBJ2-3|-
TGTGCCAGCAGCGGACTAGCGGACACAGATACGCAGTATTTT
CASSGLADTDTQYF
>-|TRBV6-1|TRBJ1-6|-
TGTGCCAGCAGTGAGGGGGGCTCCTATAATTCACCCCTCCACTTT
CASSEGGSYNSPLHF
>TRBD2|TRBV5-1|TRBJ2-3|-
TGCGCCAGCAGCCGCACTAGCGGCACTGGAGATACGCAGTATTTT
CASSRTSGTGDTQYF
>TRBD1|TRBV2|TRBJ1-5|-
TGTGCCAGCAGTGCACTCACAGGGGGATCACAGCCCCAGCATTTT
CASSALTGGSQPQHF
>TRBD2|TRBV7-6|TRBJ2-3|-
TGTGCCAGCAGCTTAGCCGAGCGGGGTAGCACAGATACGCAGTATTTT
CASSLAERGSTDTQYF
>TRBD2|TRBV7-2|TRBJ2-3|few
TGTGCCAGCAGCTTAACCAGCCGTCTAGCGGAGCGCACAGATACGCAGTATTTT
CASSLTSRLAERTDTQYF
>TRBD2|TRBV5-4|TRBJ2-1|-
TGTGCCAGCAGCCAACCGGGGGGGTTAGGGACAAGCTCCTACAATGAGCAGTTCTTC
CASSQPGGLGTSSYNEQFF
>-|TRBV19|TRBJ1-5|-
TGTGCCAGTACCCGCTGGGGCAGGGGTAACAATCAGCCCCAGCATTTT
CASTRWGRGNNQPQHF
>-|TRBV6-2/TRBV6-3|TRBJ1-5|-
TGTGCCAGCAGTACTCGACAGACGAATCAGCCCCAGCATTTT
CASSTRQTNQPQHF
>-|TRBV2|TRBJ1-1|-
TGTGCCAGCAGAACGGACGGAGGGGAGGCTTTCTTT
CASRTDGGEAFF
>-|TRBV6-2/TRBV6-3|TRBJ1-4|few
TGTGCCAGCAGCCACGGCTATACTAGTGAAAAACTGTTTTTT
CASSHGYTSEKLFF
>TRBD1|TRBV4-2|TRBJ1-4|-
TGTGCCAGCAGCCAGGACCCCGGGACAGGGAGGGAAAAACTGTTTTTT
CASSQDPGTGREKLFF
>-|TRBV11-2|TRBJ1-2|-
TGTGCCAGCAGCCCCCGGTCTCGCCGGTCAGGGGGCTACACCTTC
CASSPRSRRSGGYTF
>-|TRBV4-1|TRBJ1-4|-
TGCGCCAGCAGCCAAGTTGGGCGGGGGTCTCAAGATGAAAAACTGTTTTTT
CASSQVGRGSQDEKLFF
>-|TRBV7-3|TRBJ1-1|-
TGTGCCAGCAGCTTAGGAGGGAGGACTGAAGCTTTCTTT
CASSLGGRTEAFF
>TRBD1|TRBV7-2|TRBJ2-7|-
TGTGCATCGACAGGGGGCTCTACCTACGAGCAGTACTTC
CASTGGSTYEQYF
>-|TRBV28|TRBJ1-2|-
TGTGCCAGCAGGCCTGGAGGGGTAAACTATGGCTACACCTTC
CASRPGGVNYGYTF
>-|TRBV27|TRBJ1-6|-
TGTGCCAGCAGACAGAGCTCCTATAATTCACCCCTCCACTTT
CASRQSSYNSPLHF
>-|TRBV6-6|TRBJ2-7|once
TGTGCCAGCAGCCGGCTCGGGGTTACCTACGAGCAGTACTTC
CASSRLGVTYEQYF
>TRBD1|TRBV5-8|TRBJ1-1|-
TGTGCCAGCAGCCGAGTCGAGCTCCGGACAGGGGACGCACAATACGGTTTCTTT
CASSRVELRTGDAQYGFF
>TRBD1|TRBV6-6|TRBJ1-6|-
TGTGCCAGCAGTCACGGGGGACAGATTAATTCACCCCTCCACTTT
CASSHGGQINSPLHF
>TRBD1|TRBV20-1|TRBJ1-4|-
TGCAGTGCTAGTCTACAGGGGGCAACTAATGAAAAACTGTTTTTT
CSASLQGATNEKLFF
>TRBD1|TRBV6-2/TRBV6-3|TRBJ1-5|-
TGTGCCAGCAGTTACTCCGGACAGGCAATTTGGAGCAATCAGCCCCAGCATTTT
CASSYSGQAIWSNQPQHF
>-|TRBV7-7|TRBJ2-2|few
TGTGCCAGCAGCTCCCGACAGGTCCTCAGCACCGGGGAGCTGTTTTTT
CASSSRQVLSTGELFF
>TRBD1|TRBV6-1|TRBJ1-1|-
TGTGCCAGCAGTGAAACAAAGGGGGCTTACACTGAAGCTTTCTTT
CASSETKGAYTEAFF
>-|TRBV9|TRBJ1-3|-
TGTGCCAGCAGCGCGGCGGGGAACTCTGGAAACACCATATATTTT
CASSAAGNSGNTIYF
>-|TRBV19|TRBJ1-5|-
TGTGCCAGTAGTATATCAACCGGTCTCAATCAGCCCCAGCATTTT
CASSISTGLNQPQHF
>TRBD1|TRBV4-1|TRBJ2-7|-
TGCGCCAGCAGCCAAGATCACAGGGGATTCTACGAGCAGTACTTC
CASSQDHRGFYEQYF
>TRBD1|TRBV6-6|TRBJ1-1|-
TGTGCCAGCAGTTACGAGACAGGGAAGAACACTGAAGCTTTCTTT
CASSYETGKNTEAFF
>TRBD1|TRBV28|TRBJ2-5|-
TGTGCCAGCAGGCCTTCCGGGACAGGGGAGACCCAGTACTTC
CASRPSGTGETQYF
>TRBD1|TRBV28|TRBJ1-2|-
TGTGCCAGCAGTCCGGGACAGGCGCATGGCTACACCTTC
CASSPGQAHGYTF
>TRBD1|TRBV18|TRBJ2-3|-
TGTGCCAGCTCACCACAAAGGGACAGGGAAGATACGCAGTATTTT
CASSPQRDREDTQYF
>-|TRBV10-3|TRBJ2-5|once
TGTGCCATCAGTGAGTCGGAGGGGCGGGTGACCCAGTACTTC
CAISESEGRVTQYF
>TRBD2|TRBV28|TRBJ2-5|-
TGTGCCAGCAGTACAGCGGGAGGGCGCGGGGAGACCCAGTACTTC
CASSTAGGRGETQYF
>-|TRBV28|TRBJ2-1|-
TGTGCCAGCACGTCCGCCTCGGGCTCCTACAATGAGCAGTTCTTC
CASTSASGSYNEQFF
>-|TRBV30|TRBJ1-5|-
TGTGCCTGGAGTGGAGACAGTAATCAGCCCCAGCATTTT
CAWSGDSNQPQHF
>TRBD1|TRBV5-6|TRBJ2-1|-
TGTGCCAGCAGCTTGATCCAGGGGGCAAATGAGCAGTTCTTC
CASSLIQGANEQFF
>-|TRBV7-8|TRBJ2-2|-
TGTGCCAGCAGCTTAGTGGGACATGTCACCGGGGAGCTGTTTTTT
CASSLVGHVTGELFF
>TRBD1|TRBV2|TRBJ2-7|once
TGTGCCAGCAGTGAAGGTCTTGGCAGGGGGCGCGGGTACGAGCAGTACTTC
CASSEGLGRGRGYEQYF
>-|TRBV11-2|TRBJ2-2|few
TGTGCCAGCAGGCCTACCTTAAACACCGGGGAGCTGTTTTTT
CASRPTLNTGELFF
>-|TRBV14|TRBJ1-6|-
TGTGCCAGCAGCCAAGGCGGGACGGGAGCGTCACCCCTCCACTTT
CASSQGGTGASPLHF
>-|TRBV3-1/TRBV3-2|TRBJ1-6|-
TGTGCCAGCAGCCAAGGGGGAGGGGTTAATTCACCCCTCCACTTT
CASSQGGGVNSPLHF